One and the same sample provided the 30 T cell receptor beta chains below, sequenced in a study of radiotherapy plus CTLA-4 blockade in lung cancer. Generated by immunoSEQ multiplex PCR, the TCRdb table keeps only in-frame clones and is missing some. The sample has some 60,000 clones, more than 70% seen once. This sample comprised peripheral blood, obtained from a patient treated with radiotherapy plus ipilimumab. The receptors shown here come from a human donor with non-small cell lung cancer who had a complete response to radiotherapy plus ipilimumab.

This clone was seen only once. A junction end diverges from the germline sequence, so it may reflect a read error. Other DNA sequences in the same sample also yield this CDR3. V usage is TRBV30 and J usage is TRBJ1-6; the D is unclear. CDR3 size: 13 residues. Germline CDR1 reads GTSNPN; CDR2 reads SVGIG (reference sequence). CDR3 nucleotides: TGTGCCTGGAGTGACAGTAATAATTCCCCCCTCCACTTT. Its protein is CAWSDSNNSPLHF. The full variable domain, its missing parts supplied by reference TRBV30 and TRBJ1-6, is SQTIHQWPATLVQPVGSPLSLECTVEGTSNPNLYWYRQAAGRGLQLLFYSVGIGQISSEVPQNLSASRPQDRQFILSSKKLLLSDSGFYLCAWSDSNNSPLHFGNGTRLTVT.

This sequence joins TRBV10-1 and TRBJ2-3; 11 nucleotides agree with TRBD2. Losses at the gene ends were 5 bases for V and 0 bases for J; bases not matched to a gene: 4. Per germline, CDR1 WNHNN and CDR2 SYGVQD (reference sequence). This CDR3 spans 16 amino acids. The CDR3 DNA reads TGCGCCAGCAGTCGGGGACTAGCGGAAAGCACAGATACGCAGTATTTT. Its protein is CASSRGLAESTDTQYF.

The chain recombines TRBV10-2 with TRBJ2-1; a weak D match, TRBD2 (6 bases). This CDR3 region has 13 residues. CDR1 and CDR2 (germline): WSHSY, SAAADI. Trimming stripped 4 bases from V and 7 bases from J, with 11 bases between. CDR3 nucleotides: TGCGCCAGCAGTGTTAGCGGACTTAATGAGCAGTTCTTC. This gives the protein CASSVSGLNEQFF.

The chain combines TRBV6-6 with TRBJ1-1, with D unclear. Germline-derived CDR1 and CDR2 are MNHNY and SVGAGI (reference sequence). Trimming pared 0 bases from V and 1 base from J, leaving 6 bases between. The length of the CDR3 is 14 residues. The CDR3 protein is CASSYSNRNTEAFF. In nucleotides, the CDR3 is TGTGCCAGCAGTTACTCGAACAGGAACACTGAAGCTTTCTTT.

The DNA of the CDR3 is TGTGCCAGCTCACCGCAAGGGGGTCGGACTGGGGCCAACGTCCTGACTTTC. It specifies CASSPQGGRTGANVLTF. The genes are TRBV18 and TRBJ2-6; TRBD1 is a possible D gene (6 bases). The CDR3 runs to 17 residues. Germline CDR1 is KGHSH and CDR2 is LQKENI. Trimming shortened V by 3 bases and J by 2 bases, and 14 bases separated the two germline ends.

The chain employs TRBV6-5 and TRBJ1-3; D is uncertain. CDR3 length equals 14 residues. Trimming left V 6 bases short and J 1 base short, with 10 bases between. The germline V gene has CDR1 MNHEY and CDR2 SVGAGI. Here the CDR3 reads CASRASLSGNTIYF. For the CDR3, the DNA is TGTGCCAGCAGGGCCTCGCTTTCTGGAAACACCATATATTTT.

There are a few counts of this clone. V usage is TRBV7-3 and J usage is TRBJ2-2; TRBD2 matches 11 bases. Trimming cost V 6 bases and J 5 bases; bases outside gene matches: 5. The CDR3 has 15 residues. The germline V gene encodes CDR1 SGHTA and CDR2 FQGTGA. The CDR3 bases are TGTGCCAGCAGTCCTAGCGGGAGGTTTACCGGGGAGCTGTTTTTT. Encoded protein: CASSPSGRFTGELFF.

The rearrangement links TRBV16 to TRBJ2-3; 12 bases line up with TRBD1. The CDR3 is made up of 14 amino acids. Germline V gene data show CDR1 as KGHSY and CDR2 as FQNENV. The J segment lost 4 bases and the V segment lost 6 bases, leaving 2 bases of the junction unmatched. The CDR3 nucleotides read TGTGCCAGCAGTCGGGACAGGGGGCCAGATACGCAGTATTTT. Encoded protein: CASSRDRGPDTQYF.

The chain links TRBV9 to TRBJ1-1; perhaps TRBD1 as D (6 bases). Trimming removed 2 bases at V and 11 bases at J, with 16 bases between. This CDR3 is built from 13 residues. CDR1 is SGDLS, CDR2 YYNGEE, per germline. This chain's CDR3 is CASSVEGGGRAFF. The CDR3 nucleotides read TGTGCCAGCAGCGTGGAGGGGGGGGGCAGGGCTTTCTTT.

The chain employs TRBV7-2 and TRBJ2-4; the match to TRBD1 covers 9 bases. After removal of 5 bases from V and 11 bases from J, the junction contained 7 bases not matched to a gene. Per germline, CDR1 SGHTA and CDR2 FQGNSA. The CDR3 consists of 13 residues. The CDR3 is CASSPTRTGVQYF. In DNA, the CDR3 is TGTGCCAGCAGCCCAACGAGGACAGGGGTTCAGTACTTC. Complete variable domain (other parts from reference TRBV7-2 and TRBJ2-4): GAGVSQSPSNKVTEKGKDVELRCDPISGHTALYWYRQSLGQGLEFLIYFQGNSAPDKSGLPSDRFSAERTGGSVSTLTIQRTQQEDSAVYLCASSPTRTGVQYFGAGTRLSVL.

This chain uses TRBV5-1 with TRBJ2-1; weak D call: TRBD1 (6 bases). The CDR3 consists of 15 residues. Germline-derived CDR1 and CDR2 are SGHRS and YFSETQ. The germline V and J ends were trimmed by 0 bases and 0 bases, with 7 bases remaining between them. CDR3 residues: CASSLVGGSYNEQFF. DNA of the CDR3: TGCGCCAGCAGCTTGGTAGGGGGCTCCTACAATGAGCAGTTCTTC.

The V call is TRBV7-2, the J call TRBJ1-2; D might be TRBD1 (5 bases). The germline V gene encodes CDR1 SGHTA and CDR2 FQGNSA. CDR3 length equals 13 residues. Deletions cut 3 bases from V and 2 bases from J, with 7 bases between. The CDR3 DNA reads as TGTGCCAGCAGCTTCGACAGCAACTATGGCTACACCTTC. Translating it yields CASSFDSNYGYTF.

This clone was counted a few times. V and J are TRBV10-1 and TRBJ2-2, with TRBD2 identical over 9 bases. CDR3 size: 15 residues. V gave up 4 bases and J gave up 4 bases; unmatched junction bases: 4. CDR1 WNHNN and CDR2 SYGVQD come from the germline V gene (reference sequence). CDR3 sequence (DNA): TGCGCCAGCAGTGCAGAACTAGCGGGCACCGGGGAGCTGTTTTTT. Residues: CASSAELAGTGELFF.

The V gene is TRBV2, the J gene TRBJ2-7; TRBD1 is a possible D gene (5 bases). Germline V gene data show CDR1 as SNHLY and CDR2 as FYNNEI. The CDR3 covers 14 residues. V was trimmed by 3 bases and J by 0 bases, leaving 9 bases between them. CDR3 protein: CASSESGISYEQYF. CDR3 coding DNA: TGTGCCAGCAGTGAGTCAGGGATCTCCTACGAGCAGTACTTC.

This sequence joins TRBV7-6 and TRBJ1-5; a possible D gene is TRBD1 (5 bases). The CDR3 contains 14 residues. V dropped 1 base and J dropped 9 bases, with 13 bases sitting between them. Germline V CDR1 and CDR2: SGHVS, FNYEAQ. The CDR3 spells CASSLGGGGRPQHF. The CDR3 nucleotides read TGTGCCAGCAGCTTAGGTGGGGGGGGGAGGCCCCAGCATTTT.

The rearrangement links TRBV9 to TRBJ1-6; a possible D gene is TRBD1 (6 bases). Per germline, CDR1 SGDLS and CDR2 YYNGEE. The CDR3 loop spans 14 amino acids. The V gene lost 2 bases and the J gene lost 8 bases, with 11 bases spanning the gap. Written as DNA, the CDR3 is TGTGCCAGCAGCGTCCGGGGGGGGCATTCACCCCTCCACTTT. Residues: CASSVRGGHSPLHF.

V usage is TRBV9 and J usage is TRBJ2-3; D is possibly TRBD2 (6 bases). The CDR3 length is 17 residues. In germline, CDR1 is SGDLS, CDR2 YYNGEE. V lost 6 bases to trimming and J lost 2 bases, with 22 bases between them. CDR3 sequence reads: CASTPTPSSEITDTQYF. The CDR3 DNA is TGTGCCAGCACCCCAACCCCCTCTAGCGAGATCACAGATACGCAGTATTTT. Looking up the rest from reference TRBV9 and TRBJ2-3 gives the full variable domain: DSGVTQTPKHLITATGQRVTLRCSPRSGDLSVYWYQQSLDQGLQFLIQYYNGEERAKGNILERFSAQQFPDLHSELNLSSLELGDSALYFCASTPTPSSEITDTQYFGPGTRLTVL.

This chain connects TRBV4-3 to TRBJ2-5; 15 nucleotides match TRBD2. The CDR3 contains 16 residues. The germline CDR1 and CDR2 sequences are LGHNA and YSLEER. The J segment lost 5 bases and the V segment lost 5 bases, leaving 6 bases of the junction unmatched. This chain's CDR3 is CASSDRTSGGVETQYF. CDR3 bases: TGCGCCAGCAGCGATCGGACTAGCGGGGGGGTTGAGACCCAGTACTTC.

This chain uses TRBV18 with TRBJ1-6, with 8 nucleotides matching TRBD1. The J segment lost 7 bases and the V segment lost 3 bases, leaving 5 bases of the junction unmatched. Looked up from germline, CDR1 is KGHSH and CDR2 is LQKENI. This CDR3 comprises 15 residues. CDR3 bases: TGTGCCAGCTCACCGTGGACAGGGCACAATTCACCCCTCCACTTT. The encoded protein is CASSPWTGHNSPLHF.

A few counts support this clone. The rearrangement uses TRBV30 and TRBJ1-6, with a possible D match to TRBD1 (5 bases). The germline V and J ends were trimmed by 1 base and 10 bases, with 17 bases remaining between them. The germline gives CDR1 GTSNPN, CDR2 SVGIG (reference sequence). The CDR3 has 15 residues. CDR3 sequence (DNA): TGTGCCTGGAGTGGCCGAACAGGCGGAGGGTCACCCCTCCACTTT. Residues: CAWSGRTGGGSPLHF.

The genes are TRBV30 and TRBJ1-1; D remains ambiguous. CDR3 length: 11 amino acids. V was cut by 4 bases and J by 1 base, with 4 bases left in between. The germline CDR1 and CDR2 sequences are GTSNPN and SVGIG (reference sequence). The CDR3 nucleotides are TGTGCCTGGATGAGGAACACTGAAGCTTTCTTT. It yields the protein CAWMRNTEAFF.

The table lists this clone with a few counts. V gene TRBV5-1 combines with J gene TRBJ2-3; 9 nucleotides match TRBD2. Germline loops: CDR1 SGHRS, CDR2 YFSETQ. The CDR3 spans 18 residues. J lost 0 bases, V lost 0 bases, and 8 bases had no gene match. CDR3 region: CASSLGRGGATSTDTQYF. CDR3 nucleotides: TGCGCCAGCAGCTTGGGGCGCGGGGGGGCGACTAGCACAGATACGCAGTATTTT.

The chain joins TRBV10-3 to TRBJ2-7, with TRBD1 matching over 8 bases. Germline lookup yields CDR1 ENHRY and CDR2 SYGVKD. With V trimmed by 0 bases and J by 10 bases, 14 bases remained unmatched. The length of the CDR3 is 16 residues. CDR3 protein: CAISESVGTGAIGQYF. The CDR3 nucleotides are TGTGCCATCAGTGAGTCGGTCGGGACAGGAGCCATCGGTCAGTACTTC.

This clone was observed a single time. V usage is TRBV10-1 and J usage is TRBJ2-3, with D perhaps matching TRBD1 (6 bases). CDR3 length: 16 amino acids. The V gene lost 2 bases and the J gene lost 1 base, with 13 bases spanning the gap. Germline V gene sequence: CDR1 WNHNN, CDR2 SYGVQD (reference sequence). This CDR3 is CASSEGDRSRTDTQYF. The CDR3 nucleotides are TGCGCCAGCAGTGAGGGTGACAGGAGCCGCACAGATACGCAGTATTTT.

The rearrangement joins TRBV10-1 to TRBJ2-6, with D possibly matching TRBD1 (6 bases). The V and J ends lost 4 bases and 1 base respectively, with 8 bases between them. The germline CDR1 and CDR2 sequences are WNHNN and SYGVQD (reference sequence). The length of the CDR3 is 15 residues. As DNA, the CDR3 is TGCGCCAGCAGTGGCAGGGGTTCTGGGGCCAACGTCCTGACTTTC. Translated, it gives CASSGRGSGANVLTF.

The genes are TRBV6-5 and TRBJ2-7; D is unclear. The germline V gene encodes CDR1 MNHEY and CDR2 SVGAGI. V lost 0 bases, J lost 7 bases, and 10 bases lay in between. The CDR3 consists of 13 residues. CDR3 coding DNA: TGTGCCAGCAGTTACTCGGAGTATAGGGAGCAGTACTTC. It yields the protein CASSYSEYREQYF.

The gene calls are TRBV5-8 and TRBJ1-4, with D maybe TRBD1 (5 bases). Germline loops: CDR1 SGHTS, CDR2 YDEGEE. V lost 4 bases to trimming and J lost 1 base, with 14 bases between them. This CDR3 is 16 amino acids long. CDR3: CASSRRSGITNEKLFF. In DNA form, the CDR3 reads TGTGCCAGCAGCCGCCGATCAGGGATAACTAATGAAAAACTGTTTTTT.

This rearrangement joins TRBV18 to TRBJ2-1, with TRBD2 matching over 9 bases. CDR3 length: 15 residues. Germline CDR1 is KGHSH and CDR2 is LQKENI. Losses at the gene ends were 2 bases for V and 7 bases for J; bases not matched to a gene: 6. Here the CDR3 reads CASSPAGGFSNEQFF. For the CDR3, the DNA is TGTGCCAGCTCACCAGCGGGAGGGTTCTCAAATGAGCAGTTCTTC. The full variable domain, rest sourced from reference TRBV18 and TRBJ2-1, is NAGVMQNPRHLVRRRGQEARLRCSPMKGHSHVYWYRQLPEEGLKFMVYLQKENIIDESGMPKERFSAEFPKEGPSILRIQQVVRGDSAAYFCASSPAGGFSNEQFFGPGTRLTVL.

V gene TRBV18 combines with J gene TRBJ2-1, with 13 bases aligning to TRBD2. The trim removed 0 bases at V and 0 bases at J, leaving 5 bases unmatched. The CDR3 covers 19 residues. Looked up from germline, CDR1 is KGHSH and CDR2 is LQKENI. Written as DNA, the CDR3 is TGTGCCAGCTCACCACCGAGGACTAGCGGGAGAAGCTCCTACAATGAGCAGTTCTTC. Its protein is CASSPPRTSGRSSYNEQFF. Full variable domain (rest looked up from reference TRBV18 and TRBJ2-1): NAGVMQNPRHLVRRRGQEARLRCSPMKGHSHVYWYRQLPEEGLKFMVYLQKENIIDESGMPKERFSAEFPKEGPSILRIQQVVRGDSAAYFCASSPPRTSGRSSYNEQFFGPGTRLTVL.

This chain links TRBV28 with TRBJ2-5; D is ambiguous. TRBJ2-7 matches the DNA end more closely, so the J call is doubtful. CDR3 length: 14 amino acids. Germline CDR1 is MDHEN and CDR2 is SYDVKM. The CDR3 reads CASKPRIVAYEQYF. Written as DNA, the CDR3 is TGTGCCAGCAAACCAAGAATCGTAGCTTACGAGCAGTACTTC.